This is a list of T cell receptor beta chains from one sample in a study of blood T cell repertoires in COVID-19. The table came from immunoSEQ multiplex PCR; TCRdb's copy has only in-frame clones and leaves some out. The data show 340,000 or so clones, around 90% seen once. Specimen: peripheral blood. The origin of the receptors is a man in his fifties with active or convalescent COVID-19. CDR3s include the opening cysteine and the closing phenylalanine or tryptophan. Each record gives: D gene, J gene, clone size, V gene, CDR3 protein, CDR3 DNA. D genes are given only for firm matches. Not all rows give a size; the values are once, few, many and, for expanded clones, a class.

d_gene: TRBD2; j_gene: TRBJ2-1; abundance: -; v_gene: TRBV18; CDR3aa: CASSPGLPASGNNEQFF; CDR3nt: TGTGCCAGCTCACCAGGGCTGCCGGCTAGCGGAAACAATGAGCAGTTCTTC
d_gene: TRBD1; j_gene: TRBJ2-7; abundance: -; v_gene: TRBV28; CDR3aa: CASRKPGQAYEQYF; CDR3nt: TGTGCCAGCAGGAAACCGGGACAGGCCTACGAGCAGTACTTC
d_gene: TRBD2; j_gene: TRBJ2-2; abundance: -; v_gene: TRBV7-9; CDR3aa: CASMTSGRTGELFF; CDR3nt: TGTGCCAGCATGACTAGCGGCCGTACCGGGGAGCTGTTTTTT
d_gene: -; j_gene: TRBJ1-2; abundance: -; v_gene: TRBV6-2/TRBV6-3; CDR3aa: CASSLQGNGYTF; CDR3nt: TGTGCCAGCAGTTTACAGGGTAATGGCTACACCTTC
d_gene: -; j_gene: TRBJ1-3; abundance: once; v_gene: TRBV7-8; CDR3aa: CASSPTRGSSGNTIYF; CDR3nt: TGTGCCAGCAGCCCTACCAGGGGAAGCTCTGGAAACACCATATATTTT
d_gene: TRBD2; j_gene: TRBJ2-7; abundance: -; v_gene: TRBV5-5; CDR3aa: CASSLRLAGYEQYF; CDR3nt: TGTGCCAGCAGCTTGAGGCTAGCGGGTTACGAGCAGTACTTC
d_gene: TRBD2; j_gene: TRBJ2-7; abundance: -; v_gene: TRBV20-1; CDR3aa: CSASYLAGVAYEQYF; CDR3nt: TGCAGTGCTAGTTATCTAGCGGGGGTTGCCTACGAGCAGTACTTC
d_gene: TRBD2; j_gene: TRBJ2-1; abundance: -; v_gene: TRBV28; CDR3aa: CASSLGWREGQDNEQFF; CDR3nt: TGTGCCAGCAGTTTAGGTTGGCGGGAGGGTCAAGACAATGAGCAGTTCTTC
d_gene: -; j_gene: TRBJ2-6; abundance: -; v_gene: TRBV29-1; CDR3aa: CSVAGKIGAGANVLTF; CDR3nt: TGCAGCGTTGCCGGCAAGATTGGGGCCGGGGCCAACGTCCTGACTTTC
d_gene: -; j_gene: TRBJ1-4; abundance: -; v_gene: TRBV28; CDR3aa: CASRNIRGTNEKLFF; CDR3nt: TGTGCCAGCAGGAATATCCGGGGAACTAATGAAAAACTGTTTTTT
d_gene: -; j_gene: TRBJ1-3; abundance: -; v_gene: TRBV30; CDR3aa: CAWSRTADSGNTIYF; CDR3nt: TGTGCCTGGAGCAGGACAGCAGACTCTGGAAACACCATATATTTT
d_gene: -; j_gene: TRBJ1-5; abundance: -; v_gene: TRBV28; CDR3aa: CASSLYALRAQHF; CDR3nt: TGTGCCAGCAGTTTATATGCTTTACGAGCCCAGCATTTT
d_gene: TRBD1; j_gene: TRBJ1-2; abundance: -; v_gene: TRBV7-2; CDR3aa: CASSYAQGASRGYTF; CDR3nt: TGTGCCAGCAGCTACGCGCAGGGGGCGAGCAGGGGCTACACCTTC
d_gene: TRBD1; j_gene: TRBJ2-7; abundance: few; v_gene: TRBV14; CDR3aa: CASSPGQGISAYEQYF; CDR3nt: TGTGCCAGCAGCCCCGGACAGGGGATCTCCGCCTACGAGCAGTACTTC
d_gene: TRBD1; j_gene: TRBJ1-4; abundance: -; v_gene: TRBV5-1; CDR3aa: CASSLQPPGQGATNEKLFF; CDR3nt: TGCGCCAGCAGCTTGCAGCCCCCGGGACAGGGAGCAACTAATGAAAAACTGTTTTTT
d_gene: -; j_gene: TRBJ1-2; abundance: -; v_gene: TRBV2; CDR3aa: CASRTDSYGYTF; CDR3nt: TGTGCCAGCAGGACTGATTCCTATGGCTACACCTTC
d_gene: -; j_gene: TRBJ2-7; abundance: few; v_gene: TRBV11-2; CDR3aa: CASSPAYRPSYEQYF; CDR3nt: TGTGCCAGCAGCCCAGCTTACAGACCCTCCTACGAGCAGTACTTC
d_gene: -; j_gene: TRBJ2-5; abundance: -; v_gene: TRBV7-6; CDR3aa: CASSPGPGIGQETQYF; CDR3nt: TGTGCCAGCAGCCCCGGGCCGGGGATAGGGCAAGAGACCCAGTACTTC
d_gene: TRBD2; j_gene: TRBJ2-1; abundance: -; v_gene: TRBV7-3; CDR3aa: CASSLRTGGGINEQFF; CDR3nt: TGTGCCAGCAGCTTACGGACGGGAGGGGGTATCAATGAGCAGTTCTTC
d_gene: -; j_gene: TRBJ1-1; abundance: many; v_gene: TRBV11-2; CDR3aa: CASSLDAALGAFF; CDR3nt: TGTGCCAGCAGCTTAGACGCGGCCCTTGGAGCTTTCTTT
d_gene: -; j_gene: TRBJ2-3; abundance: -; v_gene: TRBV19; CDR3aa: CASSIGIADTDTQYF; CDR3nt: TGTGCCAGTAGTATCGGAATAGCGGACACAGATACGCAGTATTTT
d_gene: TRBD2; j_gene: TRBJ2-1; abundance: -; v_gene: TRBV29-1; CDR3aa: CSVWTSGRARNEQFF; CDR3nt: TGCAGCGTTTGGACTAGCGGGAGGGCCAGAAATGAGCAGTTCTTC
d_gene: -; j_gene: TRBJ2-7; abundance: -; v_gene: TRBV2; CDR3aa: CASSEWHEQYF; CDR3nt: TGTGCCAGCAGTGAATGGCACGAGCAGTACTTC
d_gene: TRBD1; j_gene: TRBJ2-7; abundance: -; v_gene: TRBV6-5; CDR3aa: CASSSGGRGSYEQYF; CDR3nt: TGTGCCAGCAGTTCAGGGGGCCGAGGATCCTACGAGCAGTACTTC
d_gene: -; j_gene: TRBJ2-7; abundance: -; v_gene: TRBV18; CDR3aa: CASSRGQKEEQYF; CDR3nt: TGTGCCAGCTCACGGGGGCAAAAGGAAGAGCAGTACTTC
d_gene: -; j_gene: TRBJ2-3; abundance: -; v_gene: TRBV5-1; CDR3aa: CASSLASTDTQYF; CDR3nt: TGCGCCAGCAGTTTAGCGAGCACAGATACGCAGTATTTT
d_gene: -; j_gene: TRBJ2-5; abundance: -; v_gene: TRBV2; CDR3aa: CASSEARSRQETQYF; CDR3nt: TGTGCCAGCAGTGAAGCGCGGTCCCGCCAAGAGACCCAGTACTTC
d_gene: -; j_gene: TRBJ1-2; abundance: few; v_gene: TRBV5-4; CDR3aa: CASSFRGNDYGYTF; CDR3nt: TGTGCCAGCAGCTTTAGGGGGAATGACTATGGCTACACCTTC
d_gene: -; j_gene: TRBJ2-7; abundance: -; v_gene: TRBV5-6; CDR3aa: CASSFQGGNLYEQYF; CDR3nt: TGTGCCAGCAGCTTCCAGGGTGGTAACCTGTACGAGCAGTACTTC
d_gene: -; j_gene: TRBJ1-2; abundance: -; v_gene: TRBV2; CDR3aa: CASSDIRLAGGYTF; CDR3nt: TGTGCCAGCAGTGATATTCGGTTGGCGGGCGGCTACACCTTC
d_gene: -; j_gene: TRBJ1-4; abundance: -; v_gene: TRBV2; CDR3aa: CASRDIANEKLFF; CDR3nt: TGTGCCAGTAGGGACATAGCAAATGAAAAACTGTTTTTT
d_gene: -; j_gene: TRBJ1-1; abundance: -; v_gene: TRBV28; CDR3aa: CASSLGRVYTEAFF; CDR3nt: TGTGCCAGCAGTTTAGGCAGGGTATACACTGAAGCTTTCTTT
d_gene: TRBD2; j_gene: TRBJ2-1; abundance: -; v_gene: TRBV29-1; CDR3aa: CSVGRDYQYNEQFF; CDR3nt: TGCAGCGTTGGCCGGGACTATCAATACAATGAGCAGTTCTTC
d_gene: TRBD2; j_gene: TRBJ2-3; abundance: -; v_gene: TRBV28; CDR3aa: CASSPGTSGFSTDTQYF; CDR3nt: TGTGCCAGCAGTCCCGGGACTAGCGGATTCAGCACAGATACGCAGTATTTT
d_gene: TRBD1; j_gene: TRBJ1-4; abundance: -; v_gene: TRBV11-2; CDR3aa: CASSLGDWSGGQGLFF; CDR3nt: TGTGCCAGCAGCTTAGGGGACTGGTCAGGGGGTCAAGGACTGTTTTTT